This T cell receptor (beta chain) emerged from a study of cytomegalovirus exposure and HLA in healthy donors. Study-wide results and limits: Serostatus for CMV was the only available immune exposure information. Most CMV-associated TCR beta chains appeared HLA-restricted in a later analysis. For presence/absence analyses, sequencing depth was assumed to be roughly uniform across donors.

Both 60 Vbeta primers and 13 Jbeta primers went into the PCR. Profiling relied on immunoSEQ multiplex PCR, and the TCRdb table lists in-frame clones only, not all of them. The sample yields around 140,000 clones, roughly 89% seen once. V trimming: 1 base; J trimming: 2 bases; junction bases outside the gene matches: 0. Germline V gene lookup returns CDR1 SGHTS and CDR2 YDEGEE. CDR3 length: 16 residues. A single count supports this clone. Its specificity is unknown. The chain carries TRBV5-8 and TRBJ2-1, with TRBD2 matching over 13 bases. The sequencing input was PBMCs. This TCR was sampled from a woman aged 30 to 39 in good health and CMV-seronegative. The CDR3 DNA reads as TGTGCCAGCAGCTTGACTAGCGGGGGGGCCTACAATGAGCAGTTCTTC. This sequence encodes CASSLTSGGAYNEQFF.